These T cell receptor beta chains were read from a single sample in a study of tumor and adjacent non-tumor tissue in lung cancer. TCRdb reprocessed the multiplex PCR reads with MiXCR, giving one entry per CDR3 protein. The table has tens of thousands of distinct CDR3 sequences, approximately 65% seen once; the top ten hold 18%. The sequenced sample consisted of lung tumor tissue. These receptors originate from a man in his sixties with non-small cell lung cancer. The CDR3 runs from the conserved cysteine through the conserved F or W. A D gene is named only where the DNA matches it firmly. Clone size is given for some rows only: seen once, a few or many times, or a class if the clone is expanded.

TRBD2	few	TRBJ2-3	TRBV5-1	TGCGCCAGCAGTGCAGCGGGAGACGACGATACGCAGTATTTT	CASSAAGDDDTQYF
-	-	TRBJ2-7	TRBV20-1	TGCAATACTAGTTTGGCGTCCCATCAACAGTTC	CNTSLASHQQF
-	-	TRBJ1-1	TRBV7-9	TGTACCAGAAGAAAAGGGAGCACTGAAGCTTTCTTT	CTRRKGSTEAFF
TRBD1	-	TRBJ1-5	TRBV6-1	TGTGCTAGCGACCCCCAAGGAGGACAGGGGTTGGTTAGCAATCAGCCCCAGCATTTT	CASDPQGGQGLVSNQPQHF
-	-	TRBJ1-2	TRBV4-3	TGTGCCAGCAGCCAACTGACATGGCAAAACAATGGCTACACCTTC	CASSQLTWQNNGYTF
-	-	TRBJ2-1	TRBV4-3	TGTGCCAGCAGCAAAGACGGGGGCCTTTACAGTGAGCAGTTCTTC	CASSKDGGLYSEQFF
TRBD1	-	TRBJ2-7	TRBV6-2/TRBV6-3	TGTGCCAGCAGTACCCTAGGACAGGTGACCTACGAGCAATACTTC	CASSTLGQVTYEQYF
-	-	TRBJ2-7	TRBV5-4	TGTTCCAGCAGCTTGGCCGGAACAGGGATGTACGAGCAGTACTTC	CSSSLAGTGMYEQYF
-	-	TRBJ1-3	TRBV11-2	TGTGCCAGCAGCCCCAGGCTGGGGCCGCGGGGGGTCATATATTTT	CASSPRLGPRGVIYF
-	few	TRBJ1-5	TRBV28	TGTGCCATCGCCGAGACGAAGCAGCCCCAGCATTTT	CAIAETKQPQHF
TRBD2	-	TRBJ2-1	TRBV4-2	TGTACCAGCAGCCAAAGGACTAGCGGGGGCTCCTACAATGAGCAGTTCTTC	CTSSQRTSGGSYNEQFF
TRBD1	-	TRBJ1-2	TRBV6-5	TGTGTCAGCAGTGCACCCAACCCGGGACAGGGAAACGGCTACACCTTC	CVSSAPNPGQGNGYTF
TRBD2	-	TRBJ2-3	TRBV12-3/TRBV12-4	TGTGCCATCAGGAAGGCGACTAGCGCCACAGATACGCAGTATTTT	CAIRKATSATDTQYF
-	once	TRBJ1-1	TRBV11-1	TGTGCCACCAGCTTATTCAGGGATAGCACAGTTAACACAGAAGCTTTCTTT	CATSLFRDSTVNTEAFF
-	-	TRBJ1-5	TRBV19	TGTGCCAGTAGTATACGGGGGGCTGGCAATCAGCCCCAGCATTTT	CASSIRGAGNQPQHF